A selection of T cell receptor beta chains follows, all from one sample in a study of blood T cell repertoires in COVID-19. Sequencing was performed with immunoSEQ multiplex PCR; in TCRdb, only in-frame clones are kept and a portion is missing. The profile covers 200,000 to 300,000 clones, with 88% appearing a single time and 4% taken by the ten largest. Sequenced sample: peripheral blood. The receptors were gathered from a man aged 60 to 75 who had recovered from COVID-19. Each CDR3 is given with its conserved first and last residue. D genes are given only for firm matches. Size is stated for part of the rows, as once, few or many counts, or as a class when the clone is expanded.

V,J,size,D,CDR3,DNA
TRBV5-1,TRBJ2-7,once,TRBD1,CASSWGTGDVAYEQYF,TGCGCCAGCAGCTGGGGGACAGGGGACGTAGCCTACGAGCAGTACTTC
TRBV19,TRBJ1-1,.,.,CASSGGQVRAEAFF,TGTGCCAGTAGTGGTGGCCAGGTGCGGGCTGAAGCTTTCTTT
TRBV6-5,TRBJ1-2,.,TRBD1,CASSIRDRGYGYTF,TGTGCCAGCAGTATAAGGGACAGGGGCTATGGCTACACCTTC
TRBV6-1,TRBJ2-7,.,.,CASSDRGQTHEQYF,TGTGCCAGCAGTGACCGGGGACAAACTCACGAGCAGTACTTC
TRBV27,TRBJ1-3,.,.,CASSRAGLGNTIYF,TGTGCCAGCAGTAGGGCGGGGCTTGGAAACACCATATATTTT
TRBV4-1,TRBJ2-3,.,TRBD2,CASSQDTSGGSSTDTQYF,TGCGCCAGCAGCCAAGACACTAGCGGGGGGTCTAGCACAGATACGCAGTATTTT
TRBV6-2/TRBV6-3,TRBJ2-7,.,TRBD2,CASSYTSGASYEQYF,TGTGCCAGCAGTTATACTAGCGGGGCCTCCTACGAGCAGTACTTC
TRBV5-6,TRBJ1-1,.,.,CASSLVDRNTEAFF,TGTGCCAGCAGCTTAGTCGACAGAAACACTGAAGCTTTCTTT
TRBV5-1,TRBJ1-4,once,TRBD1,CASSLRQGINEKLFF,TGCGCCAGCAGCCTTAGACAGGGGATTAATGAAAAACTGTTTTTT
TRBV7-2,TRBJ2-7,.,TRBD1,CASSFTGVYEQYF,TGTGCCAGCAGCTTTACAGGGGTCTACGAGCAGTACTTC
TRBV18,TRBJ2-7,once,.,CASSPTGKGPMGQYF,TGTGCCAGCTCACCCACAGGGAAAGGACCTATGGGGCAGTACTTC
TRBV6-2/TRBV6-3,TRBJ2-1,once,.,CASSYGPGWNEQFF,TGTGCCAGCAGTTACGGGCCAGGGTGGAATGAGCAGTTCTTC
TRBV27,TRBJ2-4,.,TRBD2,CASSLFGLGNIQYF,TGTGCCAGCAGTTTATTTGGACTAGGAAACATTCAGTACTTC
TRBV30,TRBJ1-6,.,.,CAWSPGPSPLHF,TGTGCCTGGAGTCCTGGCCCGTCACCCCTCCACTTT
TRBV5-1,TRBJ1-5,once,.,CASSSQGLGQPQHF,TGCGCCAGCAGCTCACAGGGTCTTGGGCAGCCCCAGCATTTT
TRBV1,TRBJ2-1,.,.,CTSSYHENEQFF,TGCACCAGCAGTTACCACGAGAATGAGCAGTTCTTC
TRBV12-2,TRBJ2-7,.,.,CASRKDRQSDYEQYF,TGTGCAAGTCGCAAGGACCGACAGTCGGATTACGAGCAGTACTTC
TRBV30,TRBJ2-7,.,.,CAWSWGGRVVYEQYF,TGTGCCTGGAGCTGGGGGGGGCGAGTGGTATACGAGCAGTACTTC
TRBV7-9,TRBJ2-6,few,.,CASSLAAGMWDTGANVLTF,TGTGCCAGCAGCTTAGCGGCAGGGATGTGGGACACTGGGGCCAACGTCCTGACTTTC
TRBV4-2,TRBJ2-4,.,TRBD2,CASSQVAGFKNIQYF,TGTGCCAGCAGCCAAGTAGCGGGGTTCAAAAACATTCAGTACTTC
TRBV30,TRBJ1-5,once,.,CAWSPPARQPQHF,TGTGCCTGGAGTCCTCCCGCCCGGCAGCCCCAGCATTTT
TRBV7-2,TRBJ1-5,.,TRBD1,CASSTRTGRNQPQHF,TGTGCCAGCAGCACGCGGACAGGGCGCAATCAGCCCCAGCATTTT
TRBV5-6,TRBJ1-2,.,TRBD1,CASSLVGQGDGYTF,TGTGCCAGCAGCTTGGTAGGCCAGGGGGATGGCTACACCTTC
TRBV29-1,TRBJ1-1,.,.,CSVVGGSSTEAFF,TGCAGCGTGGTAGGGGGAAGTAGCACTGAAGCTTTCTTT
TRBV24-1,TRBJ2-5,.,.,CATSKQGFVETQYF,TGTGCCACCAGTAAGCAGGGTTTCGTAGAGACCCAGTACTTC
TRBV9,TRBJ2-7,.,.,CASSVDDAGPYEQYF,TGTGCCAGCAGCGTAGATGACGCGGGGCCCTACGAGCAGTACTTC
TRBV5-1,TRBJ2-2,.,TRBD1,CASSSSLDRAFTGELFF,TGCGCCAGCAGCTCCTCCTTGGACAGGGCTTTCACCGGGGAGCTGTTTTTT
TRBV6-6,TRBJ1-2,.,.,CASSYSSGELNYGYTF,TGTGCCAGCAGTTACTCGAGTGGGGAGTTGAACTATGGCTACACCTTC
TRBV11-2,TRBJ2-1,.,TRBD2,CASSLDPQLAGGYNEQFF,TGTGCCAGCAGCTTAGACCCCCAACTAGCGGGGGGATACAATGAGCAGTTCTTC
TRBV18,TRBJ1-4,.,TRBD1,CASSPRRDRGREKLFF,TGTGCCAGCTCACCGCGCCGGGACAGGGGTCGGGAAAAACTGTTTTTT
TRBV6-1,TRBJ1-3,.,.,CASSEEWTVSGNTIYF,TGTGCCAGCAGTGAAGAATGGACAGTCTCTGGAAACACCATATATTTT
TRBV29-1,TRBJ1-6,.,.,CSVSIEGNSPLHF,TGCAGCGTTTCGATCGAGGGAAATTCACCCCTCCACTTT
TRBV27,TRBJ2-3,once,TRBD2,CASSFVSGGVDTQYF,TGTGCCAGCAGTTTCGTAAGCGGGGGTGTAGATACGCAGTATTTT
TRBV7-9,TRBJ2-6,.,.,CASSLAGTLHSGANVLTF,TGTGCCAGCAGCTTAGCGGGCACACTCCACTCTGGGGCCAACGTCCTGACTTTC
TRBV7-3,TRBJ2-2,.,.,CASSLGPVDSILANTGELFF,TGTGCCAGCAGCTTAGGGCCCGTGGACAGTATTCTCGCAAACACCGGGGAGCTGTTTTTT
TRBV12-5,TRBJ1-1,few,TRBD1,CASGLAGQGAFGNTEAFF,TGTGCTAGTGGTTTGGCCGGACAGGGGGCCTTTGGGAACACTGAAGCTTTCTTT
TRBV10-1,TRBJ2-1,.,.,CASSEARYNEQFF,TGCGCCAGCAGTGAAGCAAGATACAATGAGCAGTTCTTC
TRBV5-4,TRBJ2-5,.,TRBD1,CASSWTGKETQYF,TGTGCCAGCAGCTGGACAGGGAAAGAGACCCAGTACTTC
TRBV5-5,TRBJ1-6,.,TRBD1,CASSRGQGSSTAGSPLHF,TGTGCCAGCAGCCGGGGACAGGGAAGCTCGACAGCAGGTTCACCCCTCCACTTT
TRBV6-1,TRBJ2-7,.,TRBD2,CASSGAGGFAEQYF,TGTGCCAGCAGTGGAGCGGGGGGGTTCGCCGAGCAGTACTTC
TRBV5-1,TRBJ2-7,few,.,CASSLVDSYEQYF,TGCGCCAGCAGCTTGGTGGACAGCTACGAGCAGTACTTC
TRBV10-1,TRBJ1-3,.,.,CASSESVSSGNTIYF,TGCGCCAGCAGTGAATCGGTGAGCTCTGGAAACACCATATATTTT
TRBV6-5,TRBJ1-1,once,.,CASRTGSGGKTEAFF,TGTGCCAGCAGGACCGGTTCCGGGGGGAAGACTGAAGCTTTCTTT
TRBV7-2,TRBJ1-1,.,.,CASSLVQNTEAFF,TGTGCCAGCAGCTTAGTCCAGAACACTGAAGCTTTCTTT
TRBV5-1,TRBJ1-2,once,TRBD1,CASSVGGANYGYTF,TGCGCCAGCAGCGTAGGGGGCGCTAACTATGGCTACACCTTC